This record covers a single T cell receptor (beta chain). Its specificity is not known. This sample is drawn from a study of T cells in localized non-small cell lung cancer. Points from the study as a whole: Appearing in adjacent lung were a median about 50 of the top 100 tumor clones. Uninvolved adjacent lung, not tumor, had the highest T cell clonality. Heterogeneity remains possible, as sequencing covered one tumor region only.

Sequencing was performed with immunoSEQ multiplex PCR; in TCRdb, only in-frame clones are kept and a portion is missing. The data contain fewer than 45,000 clones, around 79% of them singletons. The CDR3 is made up of 11 amino acids. Germline V gives CDR1 SQVTM, CDR2 ANQGSEA. The TCR sequence derives from a male donor at least 60 years old with stage III squamous cell lung carcinoma. V usage is TRBV29-1 and J usage is TRBJ2-5; either TRBD1 or TRBD2 may supply D (5 bases each). The J call is uncertain, as TRBJ2-7 better fits the DNA end. The sample consisted of peripheral blood, taken before any cancer treatment. The DNA of the CDR3 is TGCAGCGTTGGGGGGAACCACGAGCAGTACTTC. This sequence encodes CSVGGNHEQYF.